The rows below give T cell receptor beta chains drawn from one sample of a study of siplizumab effects on memory and regulatory T cells. Assay used: immunoSEQ multiplex PCR; TCRdb lists only in-frame clones, some missing. The sample yields more than 95,000 clones, over 90% seen once. The sequencing input was Tregs sorted from blood. The receptors originated from a human donor in good health. Each CDR3 is given with its conserved first and last residue. The D gene is left open where the match is weak. Rows may omit the clone size; those that give it use once, few, many or a size class.

.,TRBJ2-3,TRBV15,.,CATSFLTGRDTQYF,TGTGCCACCAGCTTTTTAACAGGGAGGGATACGCAGTATTTT
.,TRBJ2-1,TRBV6-5,TRBD2,CASSPYGRAINEQFF,TGTGCCAGCAGCCCATACGGGAGGGCCATCAATGAGCAGTTCTTC
.,TRBJ1-4,TRBV4-1,.,CASSQVGEKLFF,TGCGCCAGCAGCCAAGTGGGTGAAAAACTGTTTTTT
.,TRBJ1-2,TRBV6-5,.,CASRGSTLRGYTF,TGTGCCAGCAGGGGATCTACATTGCGGGGCTACACCTTC
.,TRBJ1-2,TRBV7-2,TRBD1,CASAPGRGDYGYTF,TGTGCCAGCGCCCCTGGCAGGGGGGACTATGGCTACACCTTC
.,TRBJ1-4,TRBV5-1,TRBD1,CASSYGAAGGHEKLFF,TGCGCCAGCAGCTATGGGGCTGCAGGGGGGCATGAAAAACTGTTTTTT
.,TRBJ1-2,TRBV14,.,CASSQEALGYGYTF,TGTGCCAGCAGCCAAGAGGCCCTTGGGTATGGCTACACCTTC
.,TRBJ2-7,TRBV27,.,CASSFRAGYEQYF,TGTGCCAGCAGTTTCAGAGCCGGGTACGAGCAGTACTTC
.,TRBJ2-7,TRBV20-1,.,CSGGQTYEQYF,TGCAGTGGTGGACAGACCTACGAGCAGTACTTC
.,TRBJ2-1,TRBV7-9,.,CASSLPRAGSSYNEQFF,TGTGCCAGCAGCTTACCGAGGGCCGGGAGCTCCTACAATGAGCAGTTCTTC
.,TRBJ2-3,TRBV5-1,.,CASSLEHRPDSRTDTQYF,TGCGCCAGCAGCCTGGAACATCGACCCGATTCCCGCACAGATACGCAGTATTTT
.,TRBJ2-7,TRBV7-8,.,CASSLTEGFSYEQYF,TGTGCCAGCAGCTTAACAGAGGGTTTCTCCTACGAGCAGTACTTC
.,TRBJ1-2,TRBV7-2,.,CASSLAGPAGGGYTF,TGTGCCAGCAGCTTAGCGGGACCTGCCGGAGGTGGCTACACCTTC
.,TRBJ1-2,TRBV5-6,.,CASSFEGFGTF,TGTGCCAGCAGCTTCGAGGGCTTCGGCACCTTC
.,TRBJ2-7,TRBV5-6,.,CASSFPRAGSYEQYF,TGTGCCAGCAGCTTCCCCCGGGCAGGGTCCTACGAGCAGTACTTC
.,TRBJ1-2,TRBV5-5,.,CASSRSPADGYTF,TGTGCCAGCAGCCGATCCCCAGCGGATGGCTACACCTTC
.,TRBJ2-3,TRBV7-9,TRBD2,CASSLALSGDPSTDTQYF,TGTGCCAGCAGCTTAGCCCTAAGCGGGGACCCTAGCACAGATACGCAGTATTTT
.,TRBJ1-1,TRBV6-1,TRBD1,CASSANDRAAAFF,TGTGCCAGCAGTGCAAACGACAGGGCAGCGGCTTTCTTT
.,TRBJ2-7,TRBV7-2,TRBD2,CASSLLLAGGYEQYF,TGTGCCAGCAGCCTTCTCCTAGCGGGAGGATACGAGCAGTACTTC
.,TRBJ2-3,TRBV5-1,TRBD2,CASSPTSGLNHPYF,TGCGCCAGCAGCCCGACTAGCGGGCTGAATCATCCGTATTTT
.,TRBJ1-2,TRBV10-3,TRBD1,CAISEAHKGTGVGYTF,TGTGCCATCAGTGAAGCTCATAAGGGGACAGGGGTCGGCTACACCTTC
once,TRBJ1-3,TRBV10-3,.,CAISEIPSGSGNTIYF,TGTGCCATCAGTGAGATCCCTTCGGGGTCCGGAAACACCATATATTTT
.,TRBJ2-7,TRBV18,.,CASSQGGLSSYEQYF,TGTGCCAGCTCACAGGGCGGGCTCAGCTCCTACGAGCAGTACTTC
.,TRBJ1-4,TRBV6-1,.,CASSADRFASNEKLFF,TGTGCCAGCAGTGCTGACAGGTTCGCCTCTAATGAAAAACTGTTTTTT
.,TRBJ1-2,TRBV4-1,.,CASSQDLATMGYTF,TGCGCCAGCAGCCAAGACTTGGCCACTATGGGCTACACCTTC
.,TRBJ1-1,TRBV19,.,CASSTLDRLYTEAFF,TGTGCCAGTAGTACCCTTGACAGACTCTACACTGAAGCTTTCTTT
.,TRBJ2-7,TRBV5-1,TRBD2,CASSLGGLAGGISYEQYF,TGCGCCAGCAGCTTGGGAGGACTAGCGGGAGGAATCTCCTACGAGCAGTACTTC
.,TRBJ1-2,TRBV6-1,.,CASGGLLYGYTF,TGTGCCAGCGGGGGGCTACTCTATGGCTACACCTTC
.,TRBJ2-3,TRBV5-1,TRBD2,CASSLWGGTSTDTQYF,TGCGCCAGCAGCTTGTGGGGGGGAACTAGCACAGATACGCAGTATTTT
.,TRBJ2-7,TRBV6-1,TRBD2,CASSEQLALSYEQYF,TGTGCCAGCAGTGAGCAACTAGCGCTGTCCTACGAGCAGTACTTC
.,TRBJ1-3,TRBV5-1,.,CASSLDRASGNTIYF,TGCGCCAGCAGCTTGGACAGGGCCTCTGGAAACACCATATATTTT
.,TRBJ2-5,TRBV6-5,.,CASSYVGVGETQYF,TGTGCCAGCAGTTACGTTGGGGTAGGAGAGACCCAGTACTTC
.,TRBJ2-1,TRBV19,TRBD2,CASSNSGSGNEQFF,TGTGCCAGTAGTAACAGCGGGAGCGGCAATGAGCAGTTCTTC
.,TRBJ1-5,TRBV6-6,.,CASRPGTNNQPQHF,TGTGCCAGCAGGCCCGGGACAAACAATCAGCCCCAGCATTTT
.,TRBJ1-3,TRBV5-8,.,CASSLFSTRLYGNTIYF,TGTGCCAGCAGCTTGTTTTCCACGAGGCTGTACGGAAACACCATATATTTT
.,TRBJ2-2,TRBV4-2,.,CASSTRDKNTGELFF,TGTGCCAGCAGCACCCGGGACAAAAACACCGGGGAGCTGTTTTTT
.,TRBJ2-1,TRBV18,.,CASSQRRQAHYNEQFF,TGTGCCAGCTCACAGCGTCGCCAGGCACATTACAATGAGCAGTTCTTC
.,TRBJ2-2,TRBV10-3,TRBD1,CAISRDSSLGGELFF,TGTGCCATCAGCCGGGACAGTTCCCTAGGCGGGGAGCTGTTTTTT
.,TRBJ1-4,TRBV18,.,CASSEATNEKLFF,TGTGCCAGCTCAGAAGCAACTAATGAAAAACTGTTTTTT
.,TRBJ1-5,TRBV10-3,TRBD1,CAISQGVSGNQPQHF,TGTGCCATCAGCCAGGGGGTTTCTGGCAATCAGCCCCAGCATTTT
.,TRBJ2-1,TRBV9,.,CASSRRGGNEQFF,TGTGCCAGCAGCCGACGCGGTGGGAATGAGCAGTTCTTC
.,TRBJ2-1,TRBV5-6,TRBD1,CASSLFRQGGNEQFF,TGTGCCAGCAGCTTGTTCCGACAGGGCGGGAATGAGCAGTTCTTC
.,TRBJ2-3,TRBV27,TRBD2,CASSLGWGGLAGESTDTQYF,TGTGCCAGCAGTTTAGGATGGGGTGGCCTAGCGGGAGAAAGCACAGATACGCAGTATTTT
.,TRBJ1-5,TRBV6-1,.,CASSVSSLRPQHF,TGTGCCAGCAGTGTGTCGAGTCTCCGGCCCCAGCATTTT
.,TRBJ1-1,TRBV30,TRBD1,CAWSVRGGTGAAEAFF,TGTGCCTGGAGCGTTCGCGGGGGGACAGGGGCCGCTGAAGCTTTCTTT
.,TRBJ2-3,TRBV19,.,CASSIGQIRTDTQYF,TGTGCCAGTAGTATAGGACAGATCCGCACAGATACGCAGTATTTT
few,TRBJ1-5,TRBV11-2,.,CASSLEGAQPQHF,TGTGCCAGCAGCTTAGAAGGGGCTCAGCCCCAGCATTTT